This TCR beta chain came from a study of PD-1 blockade in classical Hodgkin lymphoma. Unmatched junction bases numbered 6, after V lost 9 bases and J lost 1 base. Per germline, CDR1 MNHEY and CDR2 SMNVEV (reference sequence). CDR3 length: 15 residues. Measured with immunoSEQ multiplex PCR; TCRdb has only the in-frame clones, and not every one. Of roughly 100,000 clones listed, under 95% are singletons. Time point specified: cycle 4 day 1 (C4D1), after 6 weeks of nivolumab. All trial patients relapsed after autologous stem cell transplantation. This chain joins TRBV27 and TRBJ1-5; TRBD1 aligns across 10 bases. The receptor was derived from a human donor with classical Hodgkin lymphoma. The sample in question was peripheral blood mononuclear cells (PBMCs), obtained before the fourth cycle of nivolumab. CDR3: CASRQGARSNQPQHF. In nucleotides, the CDR3 is TGTGCCAGTCGACAGGGGGCTCGCAGCAATCAGCCCCAGCATTTT.